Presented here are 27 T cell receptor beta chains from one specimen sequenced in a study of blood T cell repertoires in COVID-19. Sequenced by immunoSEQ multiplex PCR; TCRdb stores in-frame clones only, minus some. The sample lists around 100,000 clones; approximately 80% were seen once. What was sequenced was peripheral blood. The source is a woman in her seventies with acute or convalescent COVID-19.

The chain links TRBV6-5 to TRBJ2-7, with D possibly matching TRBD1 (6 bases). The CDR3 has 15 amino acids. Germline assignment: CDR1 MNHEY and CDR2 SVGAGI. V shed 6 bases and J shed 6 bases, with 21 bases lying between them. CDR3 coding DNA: TGTGCCAGCAGACTCGACAGGTGGCCTGTTGGCGAGCAGTACTTC. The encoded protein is CASRLDRWPVGEQYF.

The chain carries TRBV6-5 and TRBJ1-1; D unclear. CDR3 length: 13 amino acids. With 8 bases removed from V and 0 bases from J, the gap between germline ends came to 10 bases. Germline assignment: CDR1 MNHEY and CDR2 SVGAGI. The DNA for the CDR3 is TGTGCCAGCGCCGGGGAGCTGAACACTGAAGCTTTCTTT. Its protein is CASAGELNTEAFF.

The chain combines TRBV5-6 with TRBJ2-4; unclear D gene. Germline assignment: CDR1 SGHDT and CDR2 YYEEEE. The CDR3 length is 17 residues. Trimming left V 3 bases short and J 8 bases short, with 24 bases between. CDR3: CASSWSQKPGPTDIQYF. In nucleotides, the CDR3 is TGTGCCAGCAGCTGGAGCCAGAAACCGGGTCCGACGGACATTCAGTACTTC.

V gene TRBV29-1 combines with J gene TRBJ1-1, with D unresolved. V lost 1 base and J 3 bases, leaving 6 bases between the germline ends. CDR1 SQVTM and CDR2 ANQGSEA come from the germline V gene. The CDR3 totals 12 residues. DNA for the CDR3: TGCAGCGTTGAAGCTTTCTACACTGAAGCTTTCTTT. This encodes CSVEAFYTEAFF. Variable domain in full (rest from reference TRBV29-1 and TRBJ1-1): SAVISQKPSRDICQRGTSLTIQCQVDSQVTMMFWYRQQPGQSLTLIATANQGSEATYESGFVIDKFPISRPNLTFSTLTVSNMSPEDSSIYLCSVEAFYTEAFFGQGTRLTVV.

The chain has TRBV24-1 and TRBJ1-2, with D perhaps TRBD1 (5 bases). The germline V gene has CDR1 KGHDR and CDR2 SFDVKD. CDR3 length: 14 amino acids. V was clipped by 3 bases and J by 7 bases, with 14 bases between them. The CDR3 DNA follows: TGTGCCACCAGTGATGGGAGAAGGGGACTTGGCTACACCTTC. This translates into CATSDGRRGLGYTF.

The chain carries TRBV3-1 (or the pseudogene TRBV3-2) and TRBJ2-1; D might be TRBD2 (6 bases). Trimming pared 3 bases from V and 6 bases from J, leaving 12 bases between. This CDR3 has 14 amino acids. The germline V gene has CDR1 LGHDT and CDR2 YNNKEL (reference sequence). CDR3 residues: CASSQELGGNEQFF. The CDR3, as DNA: TGTGCCAGCAGCCAGGAACTGGGGGGCAATGAGCAGTTCTTC.

In nucleotides, the CDR3 is TGTGCCAGCAGCTTATGGGACAGGGACAATTCACCCCTCCACTTT. It translates to CASSLWDRDNSPLHF. V usage is TRBV7-9 and J usage is TRBJ1-6; 9 bases map to TRBD1. CDR1 SEHNR and CDR2 FQNEAQ come from the germline V gene (reference sequence). The junction had 3 bases not matched to a gene; V was cut back by 2 bases and J by 7 bases. The CDR3 extends over 15 amino acids.

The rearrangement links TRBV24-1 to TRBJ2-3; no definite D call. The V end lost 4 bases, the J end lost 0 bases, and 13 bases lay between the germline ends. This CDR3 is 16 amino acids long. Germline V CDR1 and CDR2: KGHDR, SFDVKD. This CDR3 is CATSENQFSSTDTQYF. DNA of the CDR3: TGTGCCACCAGTGAAAACCAGTTTTCTAGCACAGATACGCAGTATTTT.

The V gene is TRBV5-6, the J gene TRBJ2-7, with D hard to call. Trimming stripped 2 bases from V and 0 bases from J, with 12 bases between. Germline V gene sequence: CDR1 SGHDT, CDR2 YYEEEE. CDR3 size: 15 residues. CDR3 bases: TGTGCCAGCAGCTTAGGCGACTCCCTCTCCTACGAGCAGTACTTC. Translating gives CASSLGDSLSYEQYF.

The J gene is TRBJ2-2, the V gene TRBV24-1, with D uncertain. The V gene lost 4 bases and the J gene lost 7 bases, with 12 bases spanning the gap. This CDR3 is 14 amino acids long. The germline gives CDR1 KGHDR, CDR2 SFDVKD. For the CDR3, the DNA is TGTGCCACCAGTGACATCCGGGTTGGCGGGGAGCTGTTTTTT. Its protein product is CATSDIRVGGELFF.

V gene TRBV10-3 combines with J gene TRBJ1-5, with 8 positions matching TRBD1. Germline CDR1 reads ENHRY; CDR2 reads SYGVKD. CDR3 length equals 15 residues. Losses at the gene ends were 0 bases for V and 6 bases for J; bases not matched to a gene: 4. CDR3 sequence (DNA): TGTGCCATCAGTGAGTCACCAGGGGGCAGTCAGCCCCAGCATTTT. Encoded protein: CAISESPGGSQPQHF.

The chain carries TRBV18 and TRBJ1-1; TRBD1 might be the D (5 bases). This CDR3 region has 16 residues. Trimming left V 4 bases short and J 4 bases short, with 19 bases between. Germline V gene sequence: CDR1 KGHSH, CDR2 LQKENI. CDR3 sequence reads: CASSQSTWGDGTEAFF. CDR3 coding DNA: TGTGCCAGCTCACAGTCTACGTGGGGCGATGGCACTGAAGCTTTCTTT.

The CDR3 coding sequence is TGTGCCAGCAGCTTAGTGGACAGTTCCTACAATGAGCAGTTCTTC. Protein sequence: CASSLVDSSYNEQFF. The rearrangement uses TRBV11-2 and TRBJ2-1; the D gene is possibly TRBD1 (6 bases). The CDR3 has 15 residues. V gave up 1 base and J gave up 1 base, with 8 bases separating them. CDR1 and CDR2 (germline): SGHAT, FQNNGV.

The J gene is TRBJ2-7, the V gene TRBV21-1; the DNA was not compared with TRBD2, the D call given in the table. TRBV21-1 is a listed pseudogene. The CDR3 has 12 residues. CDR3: CASGAGPREQYV. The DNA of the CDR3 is TGTGCCAGCGGGGCGGGACCTCGCGAGCAGTACGTC.

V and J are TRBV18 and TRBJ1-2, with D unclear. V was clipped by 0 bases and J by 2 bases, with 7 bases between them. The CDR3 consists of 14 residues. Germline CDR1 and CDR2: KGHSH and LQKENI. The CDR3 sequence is CASSPPAENYGYTF. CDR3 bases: TGTGCCAGCTCACCACCCGCAGAAAACTATGGCTACACCTTC.

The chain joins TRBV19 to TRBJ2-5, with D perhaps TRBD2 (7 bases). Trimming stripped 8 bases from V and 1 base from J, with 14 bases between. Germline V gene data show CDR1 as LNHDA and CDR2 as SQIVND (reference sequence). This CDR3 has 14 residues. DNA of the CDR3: TGTGCCAGTCAGGAGGGGGGGGTCCAAGAGACCCAGTACTTC. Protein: CASQEGGVQETQYF.

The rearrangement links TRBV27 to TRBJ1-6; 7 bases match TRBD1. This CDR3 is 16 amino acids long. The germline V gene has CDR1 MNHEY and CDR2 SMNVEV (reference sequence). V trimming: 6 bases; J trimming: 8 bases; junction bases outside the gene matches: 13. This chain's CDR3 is CASRPPRTGLDSPLHF. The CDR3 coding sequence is TGTGCCAGCAGACCTCCTAGGACAGGTTTGGATTCACCCCTCCACTTT.

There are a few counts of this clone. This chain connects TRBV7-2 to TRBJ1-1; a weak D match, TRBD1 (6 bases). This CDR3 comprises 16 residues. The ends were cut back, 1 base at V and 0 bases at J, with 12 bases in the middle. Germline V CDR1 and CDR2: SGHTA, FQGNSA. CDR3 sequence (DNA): TGTGCCAGCAGCTTAGTCTCAGGGGCGGTGAACACTGAAGCTTTCTTT. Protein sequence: CASSLVSGAVNTEAFF.

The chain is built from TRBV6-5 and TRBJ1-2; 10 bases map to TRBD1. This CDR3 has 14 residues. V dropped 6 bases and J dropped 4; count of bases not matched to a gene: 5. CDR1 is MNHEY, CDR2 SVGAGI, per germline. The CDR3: CASRTGGSGYGYTF. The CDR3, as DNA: TGTGCCAGCAGGACAGGGGGCTCGGGCTATGGCTACACCTTC.

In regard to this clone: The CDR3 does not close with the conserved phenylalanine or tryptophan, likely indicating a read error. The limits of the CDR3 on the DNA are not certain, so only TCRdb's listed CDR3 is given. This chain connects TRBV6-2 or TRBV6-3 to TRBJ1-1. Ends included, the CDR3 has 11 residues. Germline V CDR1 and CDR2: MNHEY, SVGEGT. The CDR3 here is CASSLPGLYLL.

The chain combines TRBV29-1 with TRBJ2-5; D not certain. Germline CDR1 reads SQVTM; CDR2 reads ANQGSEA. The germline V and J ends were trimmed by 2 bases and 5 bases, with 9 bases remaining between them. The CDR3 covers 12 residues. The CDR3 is CSVERVEETQYF. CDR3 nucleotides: TGCAGCGTTGAACGGGTGGAGGAGACCCAGTACTTC.

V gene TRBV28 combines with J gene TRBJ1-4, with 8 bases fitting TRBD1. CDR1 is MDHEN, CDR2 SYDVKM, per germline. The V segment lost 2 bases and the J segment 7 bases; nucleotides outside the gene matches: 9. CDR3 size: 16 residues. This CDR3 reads CASSLPGQGIFEKLFF. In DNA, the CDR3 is TGTGCCAGCAGTTTACCCGGACAGGGAATTTTTGAAAAACTGTTTTTT.

The CDR3 spells CASSIVTGMRDTEAFF. The DNA of the CDR3 is TGTGCCAGCAGTATAGTTACAGGGATGAGGGACACTGAAGCTTTCTTT. V gene TRBV27 combines with J gene TRBJ1-1; D is possibly TRBD1 (6 bases). Germline assignment: CDR1 MNHEY and CDR2 SMNVEV (reference sequence). This CDR3 comprises 16 residues. V shed 5 bases and J shed 3 bases, with 19 bases lying between them.

DNA for the CDR3: TGTGCCAGCAGCTTGGCTCTTGAGGGTAATTCACCCCTCCACTTT. It specifies CASSLALEGNSPLHF. The chain recombines TRBV5-5 with TRBJ1-6; D remains unclear. Germline V gene sequence: CDR1 SGHKS, CDR2 YYEKEE (reference sequence). The V and J ends lost 0 bases and 6 bases respectively, with 10 bases between them. This CDR3 is 15 amino acids long.

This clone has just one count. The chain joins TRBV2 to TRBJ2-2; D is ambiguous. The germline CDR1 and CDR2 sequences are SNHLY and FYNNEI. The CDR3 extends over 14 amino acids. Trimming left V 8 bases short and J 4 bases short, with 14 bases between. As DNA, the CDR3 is TGTGCCAGCTTACGCTCCGGTGGCACCGGGGAGCTGTTTTTT. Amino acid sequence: CASLRSGGTGELFF.

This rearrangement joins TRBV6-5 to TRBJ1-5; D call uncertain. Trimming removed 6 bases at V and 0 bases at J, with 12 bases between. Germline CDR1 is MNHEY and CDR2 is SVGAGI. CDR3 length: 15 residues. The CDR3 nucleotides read TGTGCCAGCAGCCTCAACAAAAATAGCAATCAGCCCCAGCATTTT. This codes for CASSLNKNSNQPQHF.

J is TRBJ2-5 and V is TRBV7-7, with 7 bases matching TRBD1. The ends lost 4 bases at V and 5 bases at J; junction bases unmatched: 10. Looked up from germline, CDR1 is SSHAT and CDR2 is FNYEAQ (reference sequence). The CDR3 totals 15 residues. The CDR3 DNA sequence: TGTGCCAGCAGCTCAAGGACAGGATTGTGGGAGACCCAGTACTTC. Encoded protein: CASSSRTGLWETQYF.